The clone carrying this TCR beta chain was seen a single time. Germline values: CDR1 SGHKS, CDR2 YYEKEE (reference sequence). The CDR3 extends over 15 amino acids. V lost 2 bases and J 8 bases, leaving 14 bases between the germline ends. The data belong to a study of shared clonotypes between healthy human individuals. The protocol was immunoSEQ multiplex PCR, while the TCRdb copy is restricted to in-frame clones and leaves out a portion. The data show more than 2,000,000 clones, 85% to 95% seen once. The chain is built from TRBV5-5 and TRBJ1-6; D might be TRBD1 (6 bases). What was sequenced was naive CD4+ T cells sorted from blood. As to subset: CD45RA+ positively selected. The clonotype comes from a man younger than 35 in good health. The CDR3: CASSLGPSGDSPLHF. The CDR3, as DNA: TGTGCCAGCAGCTTAGGACCCTCAGGGGATTCACCCCTCCACTTT. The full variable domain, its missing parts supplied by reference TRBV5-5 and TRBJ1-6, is DAGVTQSPTHLIKTRGQQVTLRCSPISGHKSVSWYQQVLGQGPQFIFQYYEKEERGRGNFPDRFSARQFPNYSSELNVNALLLGDSALYLCASSLGPSGDSPLHFGNGTRLTVT.